This entry lists 18 T cell receptor beta chains sequenced from one sample in a study of cytomegalovirus exposure and HLA in healthy donors. 13 Jbeta primers and 60 Vbeta primers were used for the PCR. Assay used: immunoSEQ multiplex PCR; TCRdb lists only in-frame clones, some missing. Here the sample spans some 140,000 clones, roughly 75% being singletons. Sequenced input: PBMCs. The receptors shown here come from a man aged 30 to 39 in good health.

V gene TRBV5-1 combines with J gene TRBJ1-4; D gene unclear. The CDR3 has 16 amino acids. Germline V gene lookup returns CDR1 SGHRS and CDR2 YFSETQ. V lost 5 bases, J lost 0 bases, and 14 bases lay in between. The CDR3 DNA is TGCGCCAGCAGACTTTACCTTTCTCCAACTAATGAAAAACTGTTTTTT. It specifies CASRLYLSPTNEKLFF. Filled out from reference TRBV5-1 and TRBJ1-4, the complete variable domain reads KAGVTQTPRYLIKTRGQQVTLSCSPISGHRSVSWYQQTPGQGLQFLFEYFSETQRNKGNFPGRFSGRQFSNSRSEMNVSTLELGDSALYLCASRLYLSPTNEKLFFGSGTQLSVL.

Worth noting for this clone: This specimen includes other DNA sequences encoding the same CDR3. The chain recombines TRBV27 with TRBJ1-2; no clear D. V was trimmed by 5 bases and J by 4 bases, leaving 5 bases between them. From germline, CDR1 is MNHEY and CDR2 SMNVEV (reference sequence). This CDR3 spans 11 amino acids. CDR3 nucleotides: TGTGCCAGCAGTCCCGGCTATGGCTACACCTTC. Its protein is CASSPGYGYTF.

Sample share makes this clone medium-sized (0.01 to 0.1%). An end of the junction differs from the germline gene, which may be a read error. The CDR3 nucleotides are TGTTCCAGCACCCCAGGAGGATCCGAGCAGTACTTC. It specifies CSSTPGGSEQYF. V gene TRBV7-9 combines with J gene TRBJ2-7; possibly TRBD2 for D (5 bases). Germline-derived CDR1 and CDR2 are SEHNR and FQNEAQ (reference sequence). CDR3 size: 12 residues. The full variable domain, with the rest looked up from reference TRBV7-9 and TRBJ2-7, is DTGVSQNPRHKITKRGQNVTFRCDPISEHNRLYWYRQTLGQGPEFLTYFQNEAQLEKSRLLSDRFSAERPKGSFSTLEIQRTEQGDSAMYLCSSTPGGSEQYFGPGTRLTVT.

The chain is built from TRBV19 and TRBJ1-1; D might be TRBD1 (5 bases). This CDR3 contains 13 residues. Trimming shortened V by 1 base and J by 11 bases, and 14 bases separated the two germline ends. Germline V gene data show CDR1 as LNHDA and CDR2 as SQIVND (reference sequence). The CDR3 region is CASSIGGTGRAFF. The DNA for the CDR3 is TGTGCCAGTAGTATAGGGGGGACGGGGAGGGCTTTCTTT.

The chain is built from TRBV10-2 and TRBJ2-3, with 7 bases aligning to TRBD1. CDR3 size: 15 residues. V lost 5 bases to trimming and J lost 1 base; unmatched junction nucleotides: 6. Germline CDR1 reads WSHSY; CDR2 reads SAAADI. The CDR3 sequence is CASSPTGSRTDTQYF. The CDR3 DNA reads as TGCGCCAGCAGTCCGACAGGGTCCCGCACAGATACGCAGTATTTT.

J is TRBJ1-4 and V is TRBV5-1, with D maybe TRBD1 (6 bases). The CDR3 extends over 14 amino acids. Per germline, CDR1 SGHRS and CDR2 YFSETQ. V shed 4 bases and J shed 3 bases, with 10 bases lying between them. CDR3 nucleotide sequence: TGCGCCAGCAGCCGCCAGGGGCCTAATGAAAAACTGTTTTTT. Encoded protein: CASSRQGPNEKLFF.

The J gene is TRBJ2-5, the V gene TRBV30, with 9 bases aligning to TRBD2. Germline values: CDR1 GTSNPN, CDR2 SVGIG (reference sequence). The CDR3 totals 17 residues. The trim removed 2 bases at V and 5 bases at J, leaving 15 bases unmatched. The CDR3 nucleotides read TGTGCCTGGAGTCCTGGGGGGGGCGGGAGGGCCGGGGAGACCCAGTACTTC. It translates to CAWSPGGGGRAGETQYF.

This clone was recorded a few times. The gene calls are TRBV5-1 and TRBJ2-7; the D gene is possibly TRBD2 (6 bases). Trimming took 4 bases from V and 4 from J, leaving 21 bases between them. Germline-derived CDR1 and CDR2 are SGHRS and YFSETQ. This CDR3 spans 16 amino acids. DNA of the CDR3: TGCGCCAGCAGCGATGACCCGGGAGAGACCCTTTACGAGCAGTACTTC. Translating it yields CASSDDPGETLYEQYF.

The CDR3 DNA is TGTGCCAGCAGCTTAGAAATATACAGCCCTCATGAGCAGTTCTTC. It specifies CASSLEIYSPHEQFF. This sequence joins TRBV11-1 and TRBJ2-1; the D is unclear. The CDR3 is 15 amino acids. The V gene lost 1 base and the J gene lost 8 bases, with 15 bases spanning the gap. In germline, CDR1 is SGHAT, CDR2 FQDESV (reference sequence).

The rearrangement links TRBV7-3 to TRBJ1-5; D possibly corresponds to TRBD1 (6 bases). The V end lost 5 bases, the J end lost 7 bases, and 15 bases lay between the germline ends. The germline gives CDR1 SGHTA, CDR2 FQGTGA. The CDR3 spans 14 residues. The CDR3 coding sequence is TGTGCCAGCAGCCCGGACAGTACGGGACAGCCCCAGCATTTT. It codes for CASSPDSTGQPQHF.

This clone was picked up one time. This sequence joins TRBV9 and TRBJ2-5, with 9 nucleotides matching TRBD2. Per germline, CDR1 SGDLS and CDR2 YYNGEE. The CDR3 spans 17 residues. The V and J ends lost 0 bases and 2 bases, in that order; junction bases with no gene match: 8. CDR3 amino acids: CASSVGPAGGVQETQYF. DNA of the CDR3: TGTGCCAGCAGCGTAGGCCCTGCGGGAGGGGTTCAAGAGACCCAGTACTTC.

The rearrangement links TRBV5-1 to TRBJ2-1, with D hard to call. Trimming left V 0 bases short and J 15 bases short, with 19 bases between. The germline CDR1 and CDR2 sequences are SGHRS and YFSETQ. There are 14 residues in the CDR3. CDR3: CASSLASNSVLMFF. The CDR3 DNA reads as TGCGCCAGCAGCTTGGCCTCTAATAGTGTGCTCATGTTCTTC.

The V call is TRBV13, the J call TRBJ2-7, with a weak D call TRBD1 (5 bases). CDR3 length: 13 amino acids. The V end lost 3 bases, the J end lost 0 bases, and 6 bases lay between the germline ends. Germline V gene lookup returns CDR1 PRHDT and CDR2 FYEKMQ (reference sequence). CDR3 DNA sequence: TGTGCCAGCAGCTTCGACAGCTCCTACGAGCAGTACTTC. Translation gives CASSFDSSYEQYF.

This clone was detected only a few times. The junction and the germline gene differ at one end; a read error may be behind it. This chain connects TRBV30 to TRBJ1-5; possibly TRBD1 for D (6 bases). The CDR3 runs to 13 residues. Germline CDR1 and CDR2: GTSNPN and SVGIG (reference sequence). The CDR3, as DNA: TGTGCCTGGAGGCCACAGGGAAATCGGCCCCAGCATTTT. The encoded protein is CAWRPQGNRPQHF.

The chain employs TRBV10-1 and TRBJ2-2; 7 bases align to TRBD1. Germline V gene sequence: CDR1 WNHNN, CDR2 SYGVQD (reference sequence). The J segment lost 5 bases and the V segment lost 6 bases, leaving 3 bases of the junction unmatched. This CDR3 has 13 amino acids. The CDR3 reads CASREQGTGELFF. The CDR3, as DNA: TGCGCCAGCAGAGAACAGGGGACCGGGGAGCTGTTTTTT.

This clone was seen only a few times. This chain connects TRBV5-6 to TRBJ1-4; 7 nucleotides agree with TRBD1. Per the germline V gene, CDR1 is SGHDT and CDR2 is YYEEEE. There are 15 residues in the CDR3. The V segment lost 3 bases and the J segment 5 bases; nucleotides outside the gene matches: 7. Here the CDR3 reads CASSWIRDSNEKLFF. CDR3 nucleotide sequence: TGTGCCAGCAGCTGGATCCGGGACAGCAATGAAAAACTGTTTTTT.

The gene calls are TRBV4-1 and TRBJ2-7; 11 bases align to TRBD2. The CDR3 consists of 16 residues. Germline CDR1 MGHRA, CDR2 YSYEKL. Trimming removed 4 bases from V and 4 bases from J; junction bases left unmatched: 9. This chain's CDR3 is CASSRPTSGSKYEQYF. The CDR3 DNA follows: TGCGCCAGCAGCCGACCAACTAGCGGGAGTAAATACGAGCAGTACTTC.

The chain uses TRBV7-9 and TRBJ1-1; no definite D call. The germline V gene has CDR1 SEHNR and CDR2 FQNEAQ (reference sequence). V lost 1 base to trimming and J lost 2 bases, with 17 bases between them. CDR3 size: 17 residues. CDR3 coding DNA: TGTGCCAGCAGCTTAGTTCCCCGGGATACGTCCAACACTGAAGCTTTCTTT. The encoded protein is CASSLVPRDTSNTEAFF. Together with reference TRBV7-9 and TRBJ1-1, the CDR3 gives the full variable domain: DTGVSQNPRHKITKRGQNVTFRCDPISEHNRLYWYRQTLGQGPEFLTYFQNEAQLEKSRLLSDRFSAERPKGSFSTLEIQRTEQGDSAMYLCASSLVPRDTSNTEAFFGQGTRLTVV.